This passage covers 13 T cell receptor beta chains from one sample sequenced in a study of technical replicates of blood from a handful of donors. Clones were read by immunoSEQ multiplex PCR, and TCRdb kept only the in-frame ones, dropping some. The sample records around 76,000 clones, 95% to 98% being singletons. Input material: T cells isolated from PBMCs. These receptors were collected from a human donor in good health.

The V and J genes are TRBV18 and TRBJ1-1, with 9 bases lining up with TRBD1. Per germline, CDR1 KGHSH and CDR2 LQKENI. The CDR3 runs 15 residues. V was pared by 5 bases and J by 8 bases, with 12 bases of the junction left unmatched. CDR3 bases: TGTGCCAGCTCATATTCCGGGACAGGGACCTTCGAAGCTTTCTTT. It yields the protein CASSYSGTGTFEAFF.

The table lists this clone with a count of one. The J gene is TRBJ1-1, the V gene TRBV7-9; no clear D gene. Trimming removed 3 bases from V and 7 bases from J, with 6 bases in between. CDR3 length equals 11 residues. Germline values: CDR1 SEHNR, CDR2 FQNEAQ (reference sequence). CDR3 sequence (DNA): TGTGCCAGCAGCTTGGACTATGAAGCTTTCTTT. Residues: CASSLDYEAFF.

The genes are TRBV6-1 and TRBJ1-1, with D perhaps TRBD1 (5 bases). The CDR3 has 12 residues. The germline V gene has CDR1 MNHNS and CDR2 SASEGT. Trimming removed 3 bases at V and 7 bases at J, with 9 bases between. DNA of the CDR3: TGTGCCAGCAGTGAGATCAGGGTTGAAGCTTTCTTT. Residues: CASSEIRVEAFF.

The CDR3 loop reads CASSHDYRQNQPQHF. The CDR3 nucleotides read TGCGCCAGCAGCCACGATTACAGGCAGAATCAGCCCCAGCATTTT. This chain uses TRBV4-3 with TRBJ1-5; D perhaps matches TRBD1 (5 bases). Trimming cost V 3 bases and J 4 bases, with 13 bases left between them. Germline CDR1 reads LGHNA; CDR2 reads YSLEER. The CDR3 has 15 residues.

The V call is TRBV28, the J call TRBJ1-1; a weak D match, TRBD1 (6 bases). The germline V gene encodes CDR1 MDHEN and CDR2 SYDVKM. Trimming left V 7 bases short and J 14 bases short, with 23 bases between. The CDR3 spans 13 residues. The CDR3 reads CASTHRGARNRFF. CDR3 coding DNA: TGTGCCAGCACCCACCGGGGGGCGCGAAACCGGTTCTTT.

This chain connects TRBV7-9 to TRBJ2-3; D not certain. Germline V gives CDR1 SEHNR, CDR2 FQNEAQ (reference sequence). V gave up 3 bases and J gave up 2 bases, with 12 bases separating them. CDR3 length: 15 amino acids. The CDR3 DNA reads TGTGCCAGCAGCTTTAAAATCGGGTTCACAGATACGCAGTATTTT. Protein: CASSFKIGFTDTQYF.

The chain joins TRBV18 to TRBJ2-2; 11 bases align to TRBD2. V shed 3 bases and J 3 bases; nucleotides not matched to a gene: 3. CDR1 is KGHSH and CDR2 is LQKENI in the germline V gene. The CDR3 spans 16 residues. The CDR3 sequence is CASSPGTSGYTGELFF. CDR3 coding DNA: TGTGCCAGCTCACCTGGGACTAGCGGTTACACCGGGGAGCTGTTTTTT.

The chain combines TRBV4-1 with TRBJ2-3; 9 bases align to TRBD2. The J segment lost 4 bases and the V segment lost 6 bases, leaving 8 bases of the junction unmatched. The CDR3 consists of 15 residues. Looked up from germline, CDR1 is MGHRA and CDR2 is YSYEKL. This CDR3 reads CASSRAGGWADTQYF. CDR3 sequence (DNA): TGCGCCAGCAGTCGAGCGGGAGGTTGGGCAGATACGCAGTATTTT.

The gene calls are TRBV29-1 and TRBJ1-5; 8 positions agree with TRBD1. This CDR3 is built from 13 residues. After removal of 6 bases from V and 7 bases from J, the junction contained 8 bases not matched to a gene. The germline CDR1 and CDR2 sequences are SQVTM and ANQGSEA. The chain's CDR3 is CSVESGGGQPQHF. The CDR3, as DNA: TGCAGCGTCGAATCAGGGGGCGGGCAGCCCCAGCATTTT.

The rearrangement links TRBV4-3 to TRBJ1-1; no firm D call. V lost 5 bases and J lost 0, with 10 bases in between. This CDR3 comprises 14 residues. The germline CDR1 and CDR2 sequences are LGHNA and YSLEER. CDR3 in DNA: TGCGCCAGCAGCTACTCCCCATTGAACACTGAAGCTTTCTTT. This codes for CASSYSPLNTEAFF.

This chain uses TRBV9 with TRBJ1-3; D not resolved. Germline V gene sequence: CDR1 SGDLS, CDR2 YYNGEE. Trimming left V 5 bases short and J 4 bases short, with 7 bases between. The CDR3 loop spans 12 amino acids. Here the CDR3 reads CASSKSGNTIYF. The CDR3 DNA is TGTGCCAGCAGTAAATCGGGAAACACCATATATTTT.

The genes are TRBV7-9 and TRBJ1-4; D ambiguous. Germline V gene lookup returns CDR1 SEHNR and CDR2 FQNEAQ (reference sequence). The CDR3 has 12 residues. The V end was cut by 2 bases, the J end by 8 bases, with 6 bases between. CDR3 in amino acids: CASSLYREKLFF. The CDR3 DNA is TGTGCCAGCAGCTTATATCGGGAAAAACTGTTTTTT.

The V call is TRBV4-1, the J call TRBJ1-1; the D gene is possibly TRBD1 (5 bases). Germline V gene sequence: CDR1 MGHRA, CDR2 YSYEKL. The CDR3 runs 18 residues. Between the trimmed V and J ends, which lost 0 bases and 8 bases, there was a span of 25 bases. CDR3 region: CASSQDRSEVAPWGEAFF. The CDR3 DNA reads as TGCGCCAGCAGCCAAGATAGGAGTGAGGTAGCCCCATGGGGCGAAGCTTTCTTT.